This TCR beta chain was sequenced during a study of cytomegalovirus exposure and HLA in healthy donors. PCR primers comprised 60 Vbeta and 13 Jbeta primers. The method was immunoSEQ multiplex PCR; TCRdb's version includes in-frame clones alone and lacks a portion of them. The sample includes approximately 120,000 clones, over 70% of them seen just once. V was pared by 5 bases and J by 4 bases, with 14 bases between. The CDR3 contains 14 residues. Germline assignment: CDR1 SNHLY and CDR2 FYNNEI. The TCR comes from a woman in her 50s in good health and CMV-seropositive. Material for sequencing was PBMCs. The chain recombines TRBV2 with TRBJ1-2; TRBD1 is a possible D gene (5 bases). CDR3 nucleotides: TGTGCCAGCAGTTCGGGCAGGGCCAGCTATGGCTACACCTTC. Its translation: CASSSGRASYGYTF.